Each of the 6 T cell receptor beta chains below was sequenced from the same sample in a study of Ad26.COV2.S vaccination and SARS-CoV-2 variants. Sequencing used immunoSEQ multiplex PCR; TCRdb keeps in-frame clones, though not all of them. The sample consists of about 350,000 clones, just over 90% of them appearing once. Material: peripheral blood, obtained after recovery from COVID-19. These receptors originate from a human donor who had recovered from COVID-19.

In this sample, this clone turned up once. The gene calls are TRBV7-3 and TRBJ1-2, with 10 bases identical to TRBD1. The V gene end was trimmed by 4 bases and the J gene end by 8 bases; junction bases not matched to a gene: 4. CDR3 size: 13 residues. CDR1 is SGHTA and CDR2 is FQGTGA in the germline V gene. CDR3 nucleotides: TGTGCCAGCAGCTCCGGGACAGGGGCCGGCTACACCTTC. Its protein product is CASSSGTGAGYTF.

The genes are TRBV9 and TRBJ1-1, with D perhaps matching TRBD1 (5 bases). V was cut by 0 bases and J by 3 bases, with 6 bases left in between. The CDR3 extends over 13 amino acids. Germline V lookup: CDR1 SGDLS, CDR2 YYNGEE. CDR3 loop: CASSVGGYTEAFF. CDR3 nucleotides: TGTGCCAGCAGCGTAGGGGGGTACACTGAAGCTTTCTTT.

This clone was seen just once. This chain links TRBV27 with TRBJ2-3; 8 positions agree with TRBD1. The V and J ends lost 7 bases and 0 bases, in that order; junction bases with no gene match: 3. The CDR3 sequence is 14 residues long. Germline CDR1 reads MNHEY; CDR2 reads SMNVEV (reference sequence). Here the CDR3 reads CASTWDRSTDTQYF. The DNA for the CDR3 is TGTGCCAGCACGTGGGACAGGAGCACAGATACGCAGTATTTT.

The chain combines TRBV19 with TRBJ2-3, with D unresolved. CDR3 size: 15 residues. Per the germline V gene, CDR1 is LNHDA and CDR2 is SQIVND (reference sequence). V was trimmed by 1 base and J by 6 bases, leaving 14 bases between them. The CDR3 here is CASSIALVSGDTQYF. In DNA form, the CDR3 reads TGTGCCAGTAGTATAGCTTTAGTGAGTGGGGATACGCAGTATTTT.

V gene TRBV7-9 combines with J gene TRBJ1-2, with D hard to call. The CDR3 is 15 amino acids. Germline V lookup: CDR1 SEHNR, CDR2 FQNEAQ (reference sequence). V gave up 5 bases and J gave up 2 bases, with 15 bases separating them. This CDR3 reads CASSGPGSHNYGYTF. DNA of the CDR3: TGTGCCAGCAGCGGCCCAGGCAGCCACAACTATGGCTACACCTTC.

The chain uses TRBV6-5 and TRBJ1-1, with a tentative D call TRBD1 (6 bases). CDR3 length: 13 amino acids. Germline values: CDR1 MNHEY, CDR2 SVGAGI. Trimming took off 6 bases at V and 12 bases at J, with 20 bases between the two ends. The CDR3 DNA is TGTGCCAGCAGAGAGACCTTGACAGGATTACCTTTCTTT. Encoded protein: CASRETLTGLPFF.